Listed below are T cell receptor beta chains from one sample, sequenced in a study of blood T cell repertoires in COVID-19. Profiled with immunoSEQ multiplex PCR; TCRdb holds only in-frame clones, not every one. The data contain 250,000 to 300,000 clones, 86% of them singletons. Sequencing was done on a sample of PBMCs or T cells enriched from blood (not recorded which). These receptors were collected from a man aged 18 to 30 who had recovered from COVID-19. Each CDR3 is given with its conserved first and last residue. The order of the fields is J gene, clone size, V gene, D gene, CDR3 protein, CDR3 DNA. A D gene is named only where the DNA matches it firmly. Clone size is stated in some rows and not others, as once, few, many or a class when expanded.

TRBJ2-1,.,TRBV10-3,TRBD2,CAISVSSGGAHEQFF,TGTGCCATCAGTGTGTCTAGCGGGGGGGCCCATGAGCAGTTCTTC
TRBJ1-1,.,TRBV19,TRBD1,CASSTYDRVNTEAFF,TGTGCCAGTAGTACCTATGACAGGGTGAACACTGAAGCTTTCTTT
TRBJ1-1,.,TRBV21-1,.,CASSKAPPRQGSMNTEAFF,TGTGCCAGCAGCAAAGCGCCCCCTCGACAGGGAAGTATGAACACTGAAGCTTTCTTT
TRBJ2-2,.,TRBV28,TRBD2,CASSMPGLASLSTGELFF,TGTGCCAGCAGTATGCCGGGACTAGCATCCCTATCCACCGGGGAGCTGTTTTTT
TRBJ1-6,.,TRBV6-6,.,CASSANPNSPLHF,TGTGCCAGCAGTGCTAACCCAAATTCACCCCTCCACTTT
TRBJ2-2,.,TRBV30,TRBD2,CAWNREGPTGELFF,TGTGCCTGGAATCGGGAGGGCCCCACCGGGGAGCTGTTTTTT
TRBJ2-7,.,TRBV30,TRBD2,CAWSVWSGRVFYEQYF,TGTGCCTGGAGTGTATGGAGCGGGAGAGTTTTCTACGAGCAGTACTTC
TRBJ2-3,few,TRBV4-2,TRBD2,CASSQIAGGLSDTQYF,TGTGCCAGCAGCCAAATCGCGGGGGGGCTCTCAGATACGCAGTATTTT
TRBJ2-1,once,TRBV24-1,TRBD2,CATSDSLANTGEQFF,TGTGCCACCAGTGATTCACTAGCGAATACTGGTGAGCAGTTCTTC
TRBJ1-2,few,TRBV5-1,.,CASSLDLANYGYTF,TGCGCCAGCAGCTTGGACTTAGCTAACTATGGCTACACCTTC
TRBJ1-2,once,TRBV29-1,.,CSVEIRQGIGYGYTF,TGCAGCGTTGAAATCAGGCAGGGGATCGGGTATGGCTACACCTTC
TRBJ2-7,.,TRBV28,.,CASSFPGQYSYEQYF,TGTGCCAGCAGTTTCCCGGGACAATACTCCTACGAGCAGTACTTC
TRBJ1-1,.,TRBV7-9,TRBD1,CASRPFTGVGNTEAFF,TGTGCCAGCAGGCCTTTTACAGGGGTCGGGAACACTGAAGCTTTCTTT
TRBJ1-5,.,TRBV19,.,CASRRADNQPQHF,TGTGCCAGTAGGCGGGCAGATAATCAGCCCCAGCATTTT
TRBJ1-1,.,TRBV18,.,CASSPGRNTEAFF,TGTGCCAGCTCACCAGGCCGGAACACTGAAGCTTTCTTT
TRBJ2-2,.,TRBV3-1/TRBV3-2,TRBD2,CASSQDPAGGRAGELFF,TGTGCCAGCAGCCAAGATCCAGCGGGAGGGCGCGCCGGGGAGCTGTTTTTT
TRBJ1-1,.,TRBV19,TRBD1,CASTPTGSMNTEAFF,TGTGCCAGTACCCCGACAGGGAGCATGAACACTGAAGCTTTCTTT
TRBJ1-4,.,TRBV30,.,CALHPELGMANEKLFF,TGTGCGCTACACCCGGAACTAGGGATGGCTAATGAAAAACTGTTTTTT
TRBJ1-3,.,TRBV7-2,.,CASSRQLYSGNTIYF,TGTGCCAGCAGCCGTCAACTGTACTCTGGAAACACCATATATTTT
TRBJ2-7,.,TRBV6-2/TRBV6-3,TRBD1,CASSYGDRISYEQYF,TGTGCCAGCAGTTACGGGGACAGGATCTCCTACGAGCAGTACTTC
TRBJ1-5,.,TRBV28,TRBD1,CASSSSQGDQPQHF,TGTGCCAGCAGTTCCTCACAGGGGGATCAGCCCCAGCATTTT
TRBJ2-2,.,TRBV3-1/TRBV3-2,TRBD2,CASSPTSSGITNTGELFF,TGTGCCAGCAGCCCCACCTCTAGCGGGATAACAAACACCGGGGAGCTGTTTTTT
TRBJ2-7,.,TRBV7-2,.,CASSLVVRGEQYF,TGTGCCAGCAGCTTAGTTGTCAGGGGTGAGCAGTACTTC
TRBJ2-3,.,TRBV3-1/TRBV3-2,TRBD2,CASSQDLAGGPGDTQYF,TGTGCCAGCAGCCAAGATCTAGCGGGGGGGCCGGGGGATACGCAGTATTTT
TRBJ2-2,.,TRBV3-1/TRBV3-2,TRBD1,CASSRDSNTGELFF,TGTGCCAGCAGCCGGGACAGCAACACCGGGGAGCTGTTTTTT
TRBJ2-4,.,TRBV4-1,TRBD2,CASSQVTLAGNAKNIQYF,TGCGCCAGCAGCCAAGTAACTTTAGCGGGGAACGCCAAAAACATTCAGTACTTC
TRBJ1-3,.,TRBV30,TRBD1,CACTGTGAGNTIYF,TGTGCCTGTACCGGGACAGGGGCTGGAAACACCATATATTTT
TRBJ1-2,.,TRBV5-1,TRBD1,CASRLQDRGPYTF,TGCGCCAGCAGACTACAGGACAGGGGACCTTACACCTTC
TRBJ1-2,.,TRBV6-5,.,CAGTVTRDNYGYTF,TGTGCCGGCACGGTCACTAGGGATAACTATGGCTACACCTTC
TRBJ1-2,few,TRBV30,.,CAVDSPNYGYTF,TGTGCCGTGGACAGCCCTAACTATGGCTACACCTTC
TRBJ1-5,.,TRBV5-5,.,CASSLHTGYQPQHF,TGTGCCAGCAGCTTACACACAGGTTATCAGCCCCAGCATTTT
TRBJ2-7,.,TRBV6-5,.,CASTDSGLVYEQYF,TGTGCCAGCACCGATTCGGGACTCGTCTACGAGCAGTACTTC
TRBJ2-7,.,TRBV5-8,TRBD1,CASSTDRTGVDEQYF,TGTGCCAGCAGCACGGACCGGACAGGGGTAGACGAGCAGTACTTC
TRBJ2-7,.,TRBV3-1/TRBV3-2,.,CASAQAVSYEQYF,TGTGCCAGCGCGCAGGCAGTCTCCTACGAGCAGTACTTC
TRBJ2-7,.,TRBV19,.,CASSISVSYEQYF,TGTGCCAGTAGTATATCGGTGAGCTACGAGCAGTACTTC
TRBJ2-7,.,TRBV7-9,.,CASSFRPGYEQYF,TGTGCCAGCAGCTTCCGGCCGGGATACGAGCAGTACTTC
TRBJ2-7,.,TRBV7-8,TRBD1,CASSLGGQSYEQYF,TGTGCCAGCAGCTTAGGGGGACAGAGCTACGAGCAGTACTTC
TRBJ2-1,once,TRBV28,.,CASSFSPLGSYNEQFF,TGTGCCAGCAGTTTTAGCCCCCTCGGTTCCTACAATGAGCAGTTCTTC
TRBJ2-3,.,TRBV2,TRBD2,CASSERGGSPDTQYF,TGTGCCAGCAGTGAGCGGGGGGGCAGCCCAGATACGCAGTATTTT
TRBJ2-7,.,TRBV6-5,TRBD2,CASSHGLAGDEQYF,TGTGCCAGCAGTCACGGACTAGCGGGAGACGAGCAGTACTTC
TRBJ2-1,.,TRBV7-9,TRBD2,CASSLAREGISSYNEQFF,TGTGCCAGCAGCTTAGCGCGGGAGGGGATAAGCTCCTACAATGAGCAGTTCTTC
TRBJ1-1,.,TRBV11-3,TRBD1,CASSLEGTGGAAFF,TGTGCCAGCAGCTTAGAGGGGACAGGGGGCGCCGCTTTCTTT
TRBJ2-5,.,TRBV11-2,.,CASSQTWVAETQYF,TGTGCCAGCAGCCAGACTTGGGTGGCAGAGACCCAGTACTTC
TRBJ1-2,.,TRBV6-5,TRBD1,CASSYGPTGTYGYTF,TGTGCCAGCAGTTACGGGCCGACAGGGACCTATGGCTACACCTTC
TRBJ1-2,.,TRBV11-2,.,CASSPSRQNYGYTF,TGTGCCAGCAGCCCCAGTAGACAGAACTATGGCTACACCTTC
TRBJ2-2,.,TRBV28,TRBD2,CASRPGGGRAAGELFF,TGTGCCAGCAGGCCCGGGGGCGGGAGGGCCGCGGGGGAGCTGTTTTTT
TRBJ1-1,.,TRBV3-1/TRBV3-2,.,CASSLETPRGGTEAFF,TGTGCCAGCAGCCTCGAAACCCCACGGGGGGGCACTGAAGCTTTCTTT
TRBJ2-3,.,TRBV10-3,TRBD1,CATGQGATDTQYF,TGTGCCACCGGACAGGGGGCGACAGATACGCAGTATTTT
TRBJ2-1,.,TRBV4-2,TRBD2,CASSHGAGGYNEQFF,TGTGCCAGCAGCCACGGAGCGGGGGGATACAATGAGCAGTTCTTC
TRBJ2-7,.,TRBV10-3,TRBD1,CAISEPGQGAYEQYF,TGTGCCATCAGTGAGCCGGGACAGGGGGCCTACGAGCAGTACTTC